This is a list of T cell receptor beta chains from one sample in a study of T cell responses to AZD1222 COVID-19 vaccine. Repertoires were generated with immunoSEQ multiplex PCR, while TCRdb's copy carries only in-frame clones and drops some. The repertoire holds approximately 94,000 clones, with about nine tenths as singletons. Material: peripheral blood, obtained on day 0 of AZD1222 vaccination. All receptors derive from an adult in good health. Each CDR3 is given with its conserved first and last residue. Rows give clone size only sometimes, using once, few, many, or a class for an expanded clone.

clone_size j_call v_call cdr3_aa
. TRBJ2-7 TRBV6-5 CASSFTSSYEQYF
. TRBJ2-7 TRBV9 CASSPYSETSSYEQYF
. TRBJ2-3 TRBV6-4 CASSYQGLADGTDTQYF
. TRBJ2-1 TRBV6-4 CASSVGGKDEQFF
. TRBJ1-3 TRBV5-6 CASSPQISGNTIYF
. TRBJ2-7 TRBV5-8 CASSLRASSFSYEQYF
. TRBJ2-6 TRBV5-5 CASRRPGQGLLSGANVLTF
. TRBJ1-4 TRBV18 CASSPSAATNEKLFF
. TRBJ1-4 TRBV18 CASFGPSGEKLFF
few TRBJ1-2 TRBV3-1/TRBV3-2 CASSQDSDRDGYTF
. TRBJ1-6 TRBV28 CASHRDRDSPLHF
. TRBJ2-5 TRBV28 CASSLGLGAGGGLWVQETQYF
. TRBJ2-3 TRBV15 CATSRSTDTQYF
. TRBJ1-5 TRBV7-2 CASSLVGPGQPQHF
. TRBJ2-3 TRBV18 CASSPPNRGGTDTQYF
. TRBJ2-2 TRBV24-1 CATSDPRTGELFF
. TRBJ1-1 TRBV3-1/TRBV3-2 CASSSRGTGSNTEAFF
once TRBJ2-7 TRBV19 CASSIDRQSGQYF
. TRBJ2-6 TRBV7-9 CASRAGQGGAGANVLTF
. TRBJ1-1 TRBV12-5 CASGFEGTDTEAFF
. TRBJ2-7 TRBV13 CASRHRGGVREQYF
. TRBJ1-2 TRBV5-8 CASSLIDRVDGYTF
. TRBJ1-5 TRBV4-1 CASLPGPLSNQPQHF
. TRBJ1-3 TRBV2 CASSGQGNTIYF
. TRBJ2-7 TRBV30 CAWLSGHEQYF
. TRBJ1-2 TRBV3-1/TRBV3-2 CASSQAGYAYGYTF
. TRBJ2-4 TRBV9 CASSVTPKNIQYF
. TRBJ2-2 TRBV5-1 CASSLSGLAGAIGELFF
. TRBJ2-7 TRBV5-1 CASSQLGGGINEQYF
. TRBJ1-1 TRBV5-1 CASSPNPGNTEAFF
. TRBJ2-7 TRBV5-4 CASSQGLSLNYEQYF
once TRBJ1-6 TRBV30 CAWSVGTGRSPLHF
. TRBJ2-1 TRBV5-3 CARKCGRSYNEQFF
. TRBJ2-7 TRBV5-8 CASSRTLRSSYEQYF
. TRBJ2-7 TRBV6-5 CASSYSPTGYEQYF
. TRBJ1-1 TRBV7-6 CASSWDSRGDTEAFF
. TRBJ1-2 TRBV5-1 CASWPGTGGNYGYTF
. TRBJ2-7 TRBV11-2 CASRPVVSEQYF